This T cell receptor (beta chain) was profiled in a study of T cells in Graves' hyperthyroidism and ophthalmopathy. Amplified TCR beta CDR3 regions came from RNA transcripts. HTBI primers were used for first-round RT-PCR of the TCR CDR3. TCRdb fed the multiplex PCR reads into MiXCR, producing one record per CDR3 protein. The sample includes over 650,000 distinct CDR3 sequences, around 17% of them seen just once. Regarding the study as a whole: Ophthalmopathy was model-predicted a median 6.5 months pre-onset. Within blood appeared most thyroid clonotypes that had expanded above 0.001.

This clonotype was seen a handful of times. Its antigen is not known. V was pared by 6 bases and J by 0 bases, with 9 bases between. In germline, CDR1 is LNHNV, CDR2 YYDKDF (reference sequence). The CDR3 is made up of 14 amino acids. Each patient was aged 18 to 65 and had newly diagnosed hyperthyroidism of under 2 months' duration. The gene calls are TRBV15 and TRBJ1-3; no reliable D call. The TCR sequence derives from a man between 18 and 35 years old with Graves' hyperthyroidism. Sequencing was performed on blood. CDR3 in DNA: TGTGCCACCAGACAAACAGCCTCTGGAAACACCATATATTTT. Amino acid sequence: CATRQTASGNTIYF.